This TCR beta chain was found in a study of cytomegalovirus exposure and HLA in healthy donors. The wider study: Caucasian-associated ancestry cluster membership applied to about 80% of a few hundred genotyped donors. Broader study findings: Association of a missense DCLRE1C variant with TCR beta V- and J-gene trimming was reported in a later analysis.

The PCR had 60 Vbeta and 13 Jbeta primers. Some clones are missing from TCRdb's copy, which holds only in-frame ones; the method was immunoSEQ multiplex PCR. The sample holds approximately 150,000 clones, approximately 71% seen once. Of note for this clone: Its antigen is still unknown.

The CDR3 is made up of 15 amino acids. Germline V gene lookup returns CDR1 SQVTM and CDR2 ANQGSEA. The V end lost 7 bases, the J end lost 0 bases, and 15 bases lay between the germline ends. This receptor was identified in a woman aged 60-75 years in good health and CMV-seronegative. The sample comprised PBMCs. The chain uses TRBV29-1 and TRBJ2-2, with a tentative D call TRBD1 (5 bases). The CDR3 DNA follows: TGCAGCGCCCAAGGACACCCAACGAACACCGGGGAGCTGTTTTTT. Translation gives CSAQGHPTNTGELFF.